This note documents a single T cell receptor beta chain sequence. Antigen unknown. This sample is part of a study of T cells after yellow fever vaccination. Between the trimmed V and J ends, which lost 7 bases and 0 bases, there was a span of 13 bases. This CDR3 spans 15 amino acids. Per germline, CDR1 SGHVS and CDR2 FQNEAQ. TCRdb called the 5' RACE reads again in MiXCR, with one record for every CDR3 protein. The table has 450,000 to 550,000 distinct CDR3 sequences, roughly 19% seen once. Study-wide findings and caveats: When the response was secondary, it was weaker but reached its peak faster, day 5 versus 15.

The clonotype was recovered from a man under 40 who received the YFV17D yellow fever vaccine. The V call is TRBV7-8, the J call TRBJ2-1; weak D call: TRBD2 (5 bases). Material: PBMCs, obtained 15 days after the yellow fever booster vaccination. The CDR3 reads CASNKEANSYNEQFF. The CDR3, as DNA: TGTGCCAGCAACAAGGAGGCTAACTCCTACAATGAGCAGTTCTTC.